This T cell receptor (beta chain) was found in a study of T cell responses to AZD1222 COVID-19 vaccine. Sequenced by immunoSEQ multiplex PCR; TCRdb stores in-frame clones only, minus some. This table holds about 150,000 clones, roughly 90% found once. The CDR3 extends over 15 amino acids. Germline V gives CDR1 KGHDR, CDR2 SFDVKD. Between the trimmed V and J ends, which lost 4 bases and 1 base, there was a span of 10 bases. The sequences come from peripheral blood, collected 28 days after the second AZD1222 dose. The sequence derives from an adult who received the AZD1222 COVID-19 vaccine. This chain uses TRBV24-1 with TRBJ2-1, with D perhaps given as TRBD1 or TRBD2 (5 bases each). CDR3 loop: CATSDPGRSYNEQFF. The DNA of the CDR3 is TGTGCCACCAGTGACCCGGGGCGATCCTACAATGAGCAGTTCTTC.